Shown below are 9 T cell receptor beta chains from a single sample sequenced in a study of memory CD4+ T cells and cytomegalovirus serostatus. Measured with immunoSEQ multiplex PCR; TCRdb has only the in-frame clones, and not every one. Altogether about 57,000 clones are present, roughly 80% being singletons, with the ten largest covering about 0.86%. Single viable CD3+CD4+CD8-CD45RO+ cells were sorted as the memory CD4+ T cells. The material sequenced was memory CD4+ T cells from blood. All receptors derive from an adult in good health and CMV-seronegative.

This sequence joins TRBV7-8 and TRBJ1-6, with D unresolved. Trimming took 5 bases from V and 7 from J, leaving 15 bases between them. CDR1 is SGHVS and CDR2 is FQNEAQ in the germline V gene. CDR3 length: 15 residues. This CDR3 is CASSPEGKGNSPLHF. CDR3 sequence (DNA): TGTGCCAGCAGCCCGGAAGGAAAAGGGAATTCACCCCTCCACTTT.

V gene TRBV5-4 combines with J gene TRBJ1-2; D gene unclear. Germline CDR1 reads SGHNT; CDR2 reads YYREEE (reference sequence). The CDR3 totals 15 residues. V was trimmed by 0 bases and J by 4 bases, leaving 13 bases between them. The DNA of the CDR3 is TGTGCCAGCAGCTTGGCGTCTTCGGGTGGCTATGGCTACACCTTC. It translates to CASSLASSGGYGYTF.

The gene calls are TRBV14 and TRBJ2-3, with D perhaps TRBD2 (5 bases). The CDR3 is made up of 14 amino acids. The V gene's germline CDR1 is SGHDN and CDR2 FVKESK. V shed 4 bases and J shed 8 bases, with 16 bases lying between them. The CDR3 bases are TGTGCCAGCAGCCTGGAACCCATCGCGGGTACGCAGTATTTT. This encodes CASSLEPIAGTQYF.

The table lists this clone with a count of one. The chain links TRBV2 to TRBJ2-2, with TRBD2 identical over 9 bases. In germline, CDR1 is SNHLY, CDR2 FYNNEI. The CDR3 consists of 13 residues. The CDR3 sequence is CALPGLASGELFF. The CDR3 DNA follows: TGTGCGCTACCGGGACTAGCCTCCGGGGAGCTGTTTTTT.

The V call is TRBV23-1, the J call TRBJ1-3, with a weak D call TRBD1 (5 bases). TRBV23-1 qualifies as an ORF whose function is uncertain. The CDR3 contains 13 residues. V shed 2 bases and J shed 4 bases, with 6 bases lying between them. CDR3 region: CASSQQGGNTIYF. In DNA, the CDR3 is TGCGCCAGCAGTCAACAGGGAGGAAACACCATATATTTT.

CDR3 nucleotide sequence: TGTGCCAGTAGTGCGAGCCAGCAATATAGCAATCAGCCCCAGCATTTT. It translates to CASSASQQYSNQPQHF. The gene calls are TRBV19 and TRBJ1-5; D gene ambiguous. There are 16 residues in the CDR3. Trimming took off 5 bases at V and 0 bases at J, with 14 bases between the two ends. The germline V gene has CDR1 LNHDA and CDR2 SQIVND (reference sequence).

This chain uses TRBV5-1 with TRBJ2-7; D uncertain. This CDR3 contains 15 residues. Between the trimmed V and J ends, which lost 0 bases and 2 bases, there was a span of 12 bases. CDR1 is SGHRS and CDR2 is YFSETQ in the germline V gene. The CDR3 region has the DNA TGCGCCAGCAGCTTGGCCCCCCTTTCTACCTACGAGCAGTACTTC. This codes for CASSLAPLSTYEQYF.

The rearrangement uses TRBV9 and TRBJ1-4; a weak D match, TRBD1 (5 bases). Germline lookup yields CDR1 SGDLS and CDR2 YYNGEE. The CDR3 is made up of 12 amino acids. V lost 5 bases and J lost 10, with 12 bases in between. For the CDR3, the DNA is TGTGCCAGCAGAGGGAGGGGTGGAAAACTGTTTTTT. Translation gives CASRGRGGKLFF.

The sample holds one count of this clone. The rearrangement uses TRBV19 and TRBJ1-2, with 12 bases matching TRBD1. J was trimmed by 4 bases and V by 6 bases; bases with no gene match: 12. This CDR3 has 17 amino acids. Germline CDR1 LNHDA, CDR2 SQIVND (reference sequence). CDR3 protein: CASSLPGTGGVGYGYTF. The CDR3 DNA reads as TGTGCCAGTAGCCTACCCGGGACAGGGGGCGTCGGCTATGGCTACACCTTC.